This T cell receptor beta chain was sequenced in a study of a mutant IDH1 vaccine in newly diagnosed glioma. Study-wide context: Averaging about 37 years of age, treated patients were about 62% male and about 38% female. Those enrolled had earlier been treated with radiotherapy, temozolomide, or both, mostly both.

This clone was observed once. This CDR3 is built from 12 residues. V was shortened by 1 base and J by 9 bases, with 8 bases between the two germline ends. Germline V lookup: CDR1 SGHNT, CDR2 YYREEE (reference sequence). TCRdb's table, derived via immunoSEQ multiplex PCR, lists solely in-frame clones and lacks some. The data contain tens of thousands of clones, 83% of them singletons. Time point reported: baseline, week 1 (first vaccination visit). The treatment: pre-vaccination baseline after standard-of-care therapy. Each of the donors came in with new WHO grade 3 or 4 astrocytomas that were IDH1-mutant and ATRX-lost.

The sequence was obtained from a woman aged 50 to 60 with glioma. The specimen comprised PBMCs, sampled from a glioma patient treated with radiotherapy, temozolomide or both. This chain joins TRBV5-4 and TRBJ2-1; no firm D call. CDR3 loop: CASSLYSREQFF. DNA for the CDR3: TGTGCCAGCAGCTTGTACAGTCGTGAGCAGTTCTTC.